This TCR beta chain was observed in a study of graft-versus-host responses after intestinal transplantation. As for the study in general: Grafts that recipients had were multivisceral, liver-intestinal, or isolated intestinal transplants. Anti-thymocyte globulin induction was given to all recipients, followed by tacrolimus and steroids for approximately three years.

Trimming removed 3 bases from V and 4 bases from J; junction bases left unmatched: 14. In germline, CDR1 is SGHTA, CDR2 FQGNSA. This CDR3 is built from 19 residues. This clone was counted a single time. Antigen: not known. General study points: Marrow from the recipient contained GvH clones, some of which had appeared first in ileum or blood.

Repertoires were generated with immunoSEQ multiplex PCR, while TCRdb's copy carries only in-frame clones and drops some. The sample has some 46,000 clones; over 85% are singletons. The sequencing used PBMCs, collected around 350 days after intestinal transplant. This clonotype was sampled from a human patient who received an intestinal transplant, so some T cells may come from the graft donor. The chain uses TRBV7-2 and TRBJ2-6, with TRBD1 identical over 8 bases. Here the CDR3 reads CASSLRLGTGGVGANVLTF. The CDR3 DNA is TGTGCCAGCAGCTTGAGACTTGGGACAGGCGGAGTGGGGGCCAACGTCCTGACTTTC.